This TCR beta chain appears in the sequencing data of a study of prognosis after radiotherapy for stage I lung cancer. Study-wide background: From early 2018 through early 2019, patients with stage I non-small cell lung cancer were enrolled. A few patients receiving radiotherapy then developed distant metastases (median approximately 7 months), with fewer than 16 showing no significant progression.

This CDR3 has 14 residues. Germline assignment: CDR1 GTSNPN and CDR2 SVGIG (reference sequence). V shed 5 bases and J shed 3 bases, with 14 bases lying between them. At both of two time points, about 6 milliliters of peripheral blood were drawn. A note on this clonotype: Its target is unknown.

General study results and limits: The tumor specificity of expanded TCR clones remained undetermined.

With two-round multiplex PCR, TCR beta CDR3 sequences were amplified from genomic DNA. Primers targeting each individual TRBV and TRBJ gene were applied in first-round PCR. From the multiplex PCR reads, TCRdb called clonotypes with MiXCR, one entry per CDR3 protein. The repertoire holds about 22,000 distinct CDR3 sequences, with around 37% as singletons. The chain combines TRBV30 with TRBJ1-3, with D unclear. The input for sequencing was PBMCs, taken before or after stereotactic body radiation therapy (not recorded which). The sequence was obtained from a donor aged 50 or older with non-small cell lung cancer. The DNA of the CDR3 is TGTGCCTGGGCGCGACGAGGATTTGGAAACACCATATATTTT. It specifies CAWARRGFGNTIYF.